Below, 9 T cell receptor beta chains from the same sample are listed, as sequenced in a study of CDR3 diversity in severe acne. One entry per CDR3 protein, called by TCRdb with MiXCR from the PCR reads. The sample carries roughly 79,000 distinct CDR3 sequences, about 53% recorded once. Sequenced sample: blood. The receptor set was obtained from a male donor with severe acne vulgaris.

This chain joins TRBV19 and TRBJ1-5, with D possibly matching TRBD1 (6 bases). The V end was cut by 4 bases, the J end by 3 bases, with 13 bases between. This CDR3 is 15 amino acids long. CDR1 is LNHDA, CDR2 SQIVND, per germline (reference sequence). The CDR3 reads CASSRGQDSNQPQHF. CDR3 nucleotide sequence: TGTGCCAGTAGTAGGGGACAAGATTCCAATCAGCCCCAGCATTTT.

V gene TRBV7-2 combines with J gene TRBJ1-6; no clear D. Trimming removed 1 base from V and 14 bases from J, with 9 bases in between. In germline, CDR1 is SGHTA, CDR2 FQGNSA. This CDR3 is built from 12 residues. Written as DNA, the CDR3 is TGTGCCAGCAGCTTAGACGCCCTAACCCTCCACTTT. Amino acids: CASSLDALTLHF.

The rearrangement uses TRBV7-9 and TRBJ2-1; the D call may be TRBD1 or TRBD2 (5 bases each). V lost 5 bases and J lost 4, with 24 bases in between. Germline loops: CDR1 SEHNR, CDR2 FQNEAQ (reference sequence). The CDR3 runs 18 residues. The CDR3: CASSQQEAPQRPYNEQFF. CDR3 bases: TGTGCCAGCAGCCAACAGGAGGCGCCCCAGCGTCCGTACAATGAGCAGTTCTTC.

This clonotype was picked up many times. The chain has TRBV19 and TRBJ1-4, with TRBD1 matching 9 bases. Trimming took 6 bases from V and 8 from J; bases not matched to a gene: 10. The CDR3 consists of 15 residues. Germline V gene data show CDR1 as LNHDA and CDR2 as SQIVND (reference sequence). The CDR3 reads CASRRPGTGYEKLFF. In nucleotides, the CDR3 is TGTGCCAGTAGGCGACCCGGGACAGGGTACGAAAAACTGTTTTTT.

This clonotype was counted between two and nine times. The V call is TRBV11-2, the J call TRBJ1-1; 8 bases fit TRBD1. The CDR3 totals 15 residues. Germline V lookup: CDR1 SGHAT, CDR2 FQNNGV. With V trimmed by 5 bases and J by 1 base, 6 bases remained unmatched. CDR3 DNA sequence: TGTGCCAGCAGCGCCGGACAGGGCTCGAACACTGAAGCTTTCTTT. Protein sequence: CASSAGQGSNTEAFF.

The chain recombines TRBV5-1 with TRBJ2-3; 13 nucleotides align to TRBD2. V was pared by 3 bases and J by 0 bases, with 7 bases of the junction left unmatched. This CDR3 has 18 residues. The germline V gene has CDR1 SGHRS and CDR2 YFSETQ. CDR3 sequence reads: CASSSGTSGIGSTDTQYF. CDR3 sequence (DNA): TGCGCCAGCAGCTCTGGGACTAGCGGGATTGGGAGCACAGATACGCAGTATTTT.

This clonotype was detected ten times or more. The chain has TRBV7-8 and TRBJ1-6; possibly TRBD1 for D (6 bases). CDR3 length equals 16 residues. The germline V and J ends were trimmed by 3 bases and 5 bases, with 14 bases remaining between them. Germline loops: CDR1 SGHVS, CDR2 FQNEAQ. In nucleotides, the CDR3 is TGTGCCAGCAGCTTGGACAGCGTAAACAATAATTCACCCCTCCACTTT. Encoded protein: CASSLDSVNNNSPLHF.

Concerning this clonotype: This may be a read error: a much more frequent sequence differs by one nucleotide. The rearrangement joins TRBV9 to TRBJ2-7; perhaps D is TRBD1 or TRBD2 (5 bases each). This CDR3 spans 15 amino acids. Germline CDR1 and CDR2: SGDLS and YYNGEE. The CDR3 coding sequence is TGTGCCAGCGGCGTAGCTGGGGGAACTTCCTACGAGCAGTACTTC. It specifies CASGVAGGTSYEQYF.

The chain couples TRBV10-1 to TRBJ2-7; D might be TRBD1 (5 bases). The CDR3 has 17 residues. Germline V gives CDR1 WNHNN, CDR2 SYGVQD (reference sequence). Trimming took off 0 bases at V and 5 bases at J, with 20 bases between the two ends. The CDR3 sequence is CASSESYRPSNLDEQYF. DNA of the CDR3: TGCGCCAGCAGTGAGTCTTACAGGCCGTCTAACTTGGACGAGCAGTACTTC.